One sample yielded the 3 T cell receptor beta chains listed below, sequenced in a study of cytomegalovirus exposure and HLA in healthy donors. The study ran its PCR with 60 Vbeta and 13 Jbeta primers. The protocol was immunoSEQ multiplex PCR, while the TCRdb copy is restricted to in-frame clones and leaves out a portion. The data contain fewer than 140,000 clones, approximately 71% of them singletons. Sequences were obtained from PBMCs. These receptors were obtained from a man in his forties in good health and CMV-seronegative.

CDR3 in amino acids: CASSPGESREQYF. In DNA, the CDR3 is TGTGCCAGCAGTCCAGGGGAAAGTCGCGAGCAGTACTTC. The chain combines TRBV6-6 with TRBJ2-7; D possibly corresponds to TRBD1 (6 bases). The length of the CDR3 is 13 residues. Trimming left V 5 bases short and J 6 bases short, with 14 bases between. CDR1 is MNHNY, CDR2 SVGAGI, per germline (reference sequence).

The chain couples TRBV2 to TRBJ2-2; 7 bases are a match to TRBD1. The CDR3 consists of 17 residues. The ends lost 4 bases at V and 0 bases at J; junction bases unmatched: 8. CDR1 and CDR2 (germline): SNHLY, FYNNEI. CDR3 nucleotide sequence: TGTGCCAGCAGTGGGTACTTCGGACAGGCGAACACCGGGGAGCTGTTTTTT. Translated, it gives CASSGYFGQANTGELFF.

The genes are TRBV7-7 and TRBJ2-7, with D unresolved. The CDR3 totals 13 residues. Germline CDR1 is SSHAT and CDR2 is FNYEAQ (reference sequence). V was trimmed by 1 base and J by 6 bases, leaving 10 bases between them. For the CDR3, the DNA is TGTGCCAGCAGCTTAGGTCCTCTCCGCGAGCAGTACTTC. Its protein product is CASSLGPLREQYF.